Listed here is a single TCR beta chain. As yet, its antigen is unknown. The source of the sample is a study of CXCR3-negative and CXCR3-positive naive CD8 T cells. Regarding the study as a whole: A higher hydrophobicity marked the TRB CDR3s of CXCR3-positive naive cells versus CXCR3-negative naive cells. PBMCs showed partially decreased CXCR3 expression after cryopreservation, and most assays used fresh PBMCs. Memory cells diverged, while naive CXCR3-positive and CXCR3-negative cells had similar TRBV-TRBJ usage.

UMI-labeled 5' RACE TRB cDNA libraries were prepared from the cells. TCRdb reprocessed the 5' RACE reads and keeps a single row for each CDR3 protein, giving no DNA. The listing contains some 130,000 distinct CDR3 sequences. Germline V lookup: CDR1 GTSNPN, CDR2 SVGIG (reference sequence). This CDR3 spans 17 amino acids. The chain is built from TRBV30 and TRBJ2-3; absent DNA, TCRdb's TRBD2 call cannot be checked. Sequenced input: naive CXCR3+ CD8+ T cells from blood. The subset denotes: CD45RO-CCR7+CD27+CD95- naive CD8+ T cells expressing CXCR3 (TNR3+). The receptor was isolated from a human donor in good health. Some clones in this sample may be carry-over from other donors' samples. CDR3 amino acids: CAWSVQNYRGDTDTQYF. Variable domain in full (rest from reference TRBV30 and TRBJ2-3): SQTIHQWPATLVQPVGSPLSLECTVEGTSNPNLYWYRQAAGRGLQLLFYSVGIGQISSEVPQNLSASRPQDRQFILSSKKLLLSDSGFYLCAWSVQNYRGDTDTQYFGPGTRLTVL.